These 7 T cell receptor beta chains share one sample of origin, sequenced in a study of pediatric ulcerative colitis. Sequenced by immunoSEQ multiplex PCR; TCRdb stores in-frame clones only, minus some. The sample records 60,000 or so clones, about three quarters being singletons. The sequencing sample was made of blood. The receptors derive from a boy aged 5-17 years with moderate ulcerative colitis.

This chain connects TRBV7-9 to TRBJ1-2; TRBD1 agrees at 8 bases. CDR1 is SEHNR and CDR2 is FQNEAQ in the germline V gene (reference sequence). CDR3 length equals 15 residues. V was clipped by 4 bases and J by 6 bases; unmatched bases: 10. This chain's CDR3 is CASSSFPQGADGYTF. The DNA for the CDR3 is TGTGCCAGCAGCTCCTTCCCCCAGGGGGCGGATGGCTACACCTTC.

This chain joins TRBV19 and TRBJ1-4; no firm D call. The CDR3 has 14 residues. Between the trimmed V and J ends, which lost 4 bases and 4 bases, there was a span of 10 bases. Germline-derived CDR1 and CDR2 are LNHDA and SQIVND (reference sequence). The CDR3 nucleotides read TGTGCCAGTAGTAGAGTTACCTTTAATGAAAAACTGTTTTTT. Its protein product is CASSRVTFNEKLFF.

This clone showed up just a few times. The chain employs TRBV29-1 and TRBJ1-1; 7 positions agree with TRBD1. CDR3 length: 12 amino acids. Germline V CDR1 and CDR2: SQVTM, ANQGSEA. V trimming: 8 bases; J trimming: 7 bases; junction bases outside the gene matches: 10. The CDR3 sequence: CSLRQGRGEAFF. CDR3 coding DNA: TGCAGCTTACGACAGGGCCGGGGTGAAGCTTTCTTT.

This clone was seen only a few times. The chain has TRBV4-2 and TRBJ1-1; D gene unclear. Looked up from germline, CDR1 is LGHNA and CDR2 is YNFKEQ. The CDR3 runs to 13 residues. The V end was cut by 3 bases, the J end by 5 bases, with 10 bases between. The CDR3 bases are TGTGCCAGCAGCCAGGACCCCGAAACTGAAGCTTTCTTT. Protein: CASSQDPETEAFF.

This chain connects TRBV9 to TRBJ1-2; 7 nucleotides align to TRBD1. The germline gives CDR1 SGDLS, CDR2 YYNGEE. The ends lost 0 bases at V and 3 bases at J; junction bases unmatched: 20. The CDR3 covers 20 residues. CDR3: CASSVVGGGALGSRDYGYTF. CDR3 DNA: TGTGCCAGCAGCGTAGTAGGGGGCGGGGCCCTGGGGTCTCGGGACTATGGCTACACCTTC.

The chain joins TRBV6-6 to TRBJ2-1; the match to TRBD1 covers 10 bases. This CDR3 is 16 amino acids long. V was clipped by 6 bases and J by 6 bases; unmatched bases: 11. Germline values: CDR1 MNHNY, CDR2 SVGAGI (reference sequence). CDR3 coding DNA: TGTGCCAGCAGCAACTACAGGGACAGGGGTGGCAATGAGCAGTTCTTC. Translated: CASSNYRDRGGNEQFF.

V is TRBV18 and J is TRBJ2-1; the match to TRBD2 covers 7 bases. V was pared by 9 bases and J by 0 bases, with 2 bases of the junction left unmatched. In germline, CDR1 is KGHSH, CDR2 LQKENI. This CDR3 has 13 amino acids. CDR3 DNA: TGTGCCAGTCGGGGGGACTCCTACAATGAGCAGTTCTTC. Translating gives CASRGDSYNEQFF.